These 10 T cell receptor beta chains originate from one sample sequenced in a study of shared clonotypes between healthy human individuals. TCRdb's table, derived via immunoSEQ multiplex PCR, lists solely in-frame clones and lacks some. The sample contains around 990,000 clones, 70% to 80% of which appear only once. Sequenced sample: memory CD4+ T cells from PBMCs. Subset defined: CD45RA-negative fraction. These receptors were obtained from a man between 18 and 35 years old in good health. Some clones in this sample may be carry-over from other donors' samples.

The chain couples TRBV6-6 to TRBJ2-3, with 7 bases that match TRBD2. J lost 0 bases, V lost 8 bases, and 2 bases had no gene match. This CDR3 has 13 residues. CDR1 and CDR2 from the germline V gene are MNHNY and SVGAGI (reference sequence). The CDR3 DNA reads as TGTGCCAGCGGGCGGGAGAGCACAGATACGCAGTATTTT. Residues: CASGRESTDTQYF.

This clone was counted between two and nine times. The rearrangement uses TRBV6-1 and TRBJ1-2; 11 nucleotides line up with TRBD1. Germline loops: CDR1 MNHNS, CDR2 SASEGT. This CDR3 has 15 amino acids. The trim removed 6 bases at V and 2 bases at J, leaving 5 bases unmatched. CDR3: CASRDRGQRNYGYTF. The CDR3 nucleotides are TGTGCCAGCAGGGACAGGGGGCAAAGGAACTATGGCTACACCTTC.

This clone was recorded once. The chain carries TRBV5-4 and TRBJ2-2; tentative D call: TRBD2 (6 bases). This CDR3 is built from 16 residues. Germline values: CDR1 SGHNT, CDR2 YYREEE (reference sequence). Trimming shortened V by 0 bases and J by 0 bases, and 9 bases separated the two germline ends. The CDR3 here is CASSLVAGTNTGELFF. In nucleotides, the CDR3 is TGTGCCAGCAGCTTGGTCGCGGGGACGAACACCGGGGAGCTGTTTTTT.

This clone occurred once. The rearrangement links TRBV5-4 to TRBJ2-7, with D hard to call. CDR3 length: 14 residues. Trimming took 1 base from V and 5 from J, leaving 13 bases between them. Germline V lookup: CDR1 SGHNT, CDR2 YYREEE (reference sequence). The CDR3 bases are TGTGCCAGCAGCTTGTCCAGCCTAGGGAACGAGCAGTACTTC. This translates into CASSLSSLGNEQYF. Using reference TRBV5-4 and TRBJ2-7 for the parts outside the CDR3, the full variable domain is ETGVTQSPTHLIKTRGQQVTLRCSSQSGHNTVSWYQQALGQGPQFIFQYYREEENGRGNFPPRFSGLQFPNYSSELNVNALELDDSALYLCASSLSSLGNEQYFGPGTRLTVT.

This sequence joins TRBV10-3 and TRBJ2-3; D remains unclear. This CDR3 region has 12 residues. The V end lost 6 bases, the J end lost 5 bases, and 9 bases lay between the germline ends. In germline, CDR1 is ENHRY, CDR2 SYGVKD. For the CDR3, the DNA is TGTGCCATCAGCACCTCGGGAGATACGCAGTATTTT. This codes for CAISTSGDTQYF.

This rearrangement joins TRBV7-2 to TRBJ2-5; 9 bases fit TRBD1. The germline CDR1 and CDR2 sequences are SGHTA and FQGNSA. After removal of 2 bases from V and 5 bases from J, the junction contained 3 bases not matched to a gene. The CDR3 sequence is 14 residues long. The CDR3 DNA is TGTGCCAGCAGCTTAACAGGGGGCGGTGAGACCCAGTACTTC. Amino acid sequence: CASSLTGGGETQYF.

J is TRBJ2-1 and V is TRBV10-1; 7 bases align to TRBD2. V shed 6 bases and J 11 bases; nucleotides not matched to a gene: 16. This CDR3 contains 15 residues. CDR1 and CDR2 from the germline V gene are WNHNN and SYGVQD (reference sequence). The CDR3 sequence is CASSLGTSAPSKQFF. CDR3 bases: TGCGCCAGCAGCCTTGGTACTAGCGCCCCTTCCAAGCAGTTCTTC.

The CDR3 here is CASTRTLSTEAFF. CDR3 sequence (DNA): TGTGCCAGCACCCGAACCCTGTCCACTGAAGCTTTCTTT. The gene calls are TRBV28 and TRBJ1-1; D not certain. The CDR3 sequence is 13 residues long. Germline lookup yields CDR1 MDHEN and CDR2 SYDVKM. The V and J ends lost 7 bases and 4 bases respectively, with 13 bases between them.

This clone has just one count. This chain connects TRBV20-1 to TRBJ2-7, with unresolved D. The germline CDR1 and CDR2 sequences are DFQATT and SNEGSKA (reference sequence). This CDR3 spans 11 amino acids. Trimming removed 6 bases at V and 5 bases at J, with 11 bases between. The CDR3: CSAPSPHEQYF. DNA for the CDR3: TGCAGTGCCCCTTCCCCCCACGAGCAGTACTTC.

The chain uses TRBV9 and TRBJ1-4; TRBD1 agrees at 11 bases. The CDR3 is 15 amino acids. With V trimmed by 4 bases and J by 7 bases, 6 bases remained unmatched. Germline V gene lookup returns CDR1 SGDLS and CDR2 YYNGEE. The CDR3, as DNA: TGTGCCAGCAGCTCCAGGACAGGGGGCAGTGAAAAACTGTTTTTT. Translation: CASSSRTGGSEKLFF.